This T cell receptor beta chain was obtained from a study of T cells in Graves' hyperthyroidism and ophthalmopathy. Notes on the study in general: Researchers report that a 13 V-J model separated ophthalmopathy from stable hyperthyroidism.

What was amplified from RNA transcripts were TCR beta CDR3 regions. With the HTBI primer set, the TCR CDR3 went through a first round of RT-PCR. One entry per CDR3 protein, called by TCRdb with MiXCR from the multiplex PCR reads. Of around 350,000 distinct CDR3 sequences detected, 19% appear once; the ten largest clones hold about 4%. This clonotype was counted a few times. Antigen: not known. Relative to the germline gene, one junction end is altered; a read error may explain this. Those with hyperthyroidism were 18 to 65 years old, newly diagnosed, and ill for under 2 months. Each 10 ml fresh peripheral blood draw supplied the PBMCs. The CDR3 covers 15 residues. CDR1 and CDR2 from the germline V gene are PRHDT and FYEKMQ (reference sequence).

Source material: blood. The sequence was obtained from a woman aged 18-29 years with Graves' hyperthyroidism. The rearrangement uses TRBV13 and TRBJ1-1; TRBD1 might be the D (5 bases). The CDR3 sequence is CASSQTTAEGTDAFF. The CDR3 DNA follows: TGTGCCAGCAGCCAAACGACAGCGGAGGGGACTGATGCTTTCTTT.